This T cell receptor (beta chain) was sequenced in a study of blood T cells in healthy people across ages. Losses at the gene ends were 3 bases for V and 6 bases for J; bases not matched to a gene: 8. Per the germline V gene, CDR1 is DFQATT and CDR2 is SNEGSKA (reference sequence). The CDR3 is made up of 14 amino acids. It was with a sample-barcoded 5' primer and a J-beta primer mix that a second PCR of roughly 6 to 12 cycles was run. Through a template-switch adaptor with 12 random nucleotides, each cDNA molecule received a tag. TCRdb independently ran MiXCR on the 5' RACE reads; one entry per CDR3 protein. The data contain over 1,500,000 distinct CDR3 sequences, roughly 43% of them singletons. Study outcomes and limitations: Per million T cells, TCR beta diversity dropped roughly linearly as age increased. The CMV status of each donor remained undetermined, and this could have confounded shifts in expanded clonotypes.

A word on this clonotype: Antigen: not known. A much larger clonotype is one base distant, so this may be a read error.

Every donor contributed around 10 milliliters of peripheral blood by blood draw. The specimen was blood. The clonotype comes from a human donor in good health. This sequence joins TRBV20-1 and TRBJ2-5; the match to TRBD2 covers 9 bases. CDR3 region: CSASHGGGAKTQYF. CDR3 nucleotides: TGCAGTGCTAGTCATGGCGGGGGGGCAAAGACCCAGTACTTC.